What follows are 29 T cell receptor beta chains derived from one specimen sequenced in a study of T cell repertoires in urothelial bladder cancer (dated by TCRdb to between 2019 and 2020). The library was produced with the immunoSEQ multiplex PCR assay. In its TCRdb copy, this immuneACCESS table keeps in-frame sequences only and misses some clones. Where compared with another copy, unresolved V genes explain less than half of these, and the others have no known cause. The sample table lists 13,000 or so clones, roughly 70% of them with a count of one. In total, the top ten clones hold approximately 8.9% of the sample. The specimen sequenced was tumor-infiltrating cells from bladder cancer. The receptors stem from a human donor with urothelial carcinoma.

This clone showed up just a few times. V and J are TRBV5-1 and TRBJ2-7; D remains unclear. CDR3 length equals 10 residues. Per the germline V gene, CDR1 is SGHRS and CDR2 is YFSETQ. CDR3 region: CASSSRARHV. The CDR3 region has the DNA TGCGCCAGCAGCTCCCGGGCCCGACACGTC.

This sequence joins TRBV4-2 and TRBJ1-1; no reliable D call. The V end was cut by 5 bases, the J end by 0 bases, with 16 bases between. This CDR3 contains 16 residues. The germline gives CDR1 LGHNA, CDR2 YNFKEQ. CDR3 protein: CASSLGGRKLNTEAFF. Here the CDR3 DNA reads TGTGCCAGCAGCTTGGGTGGCAGGAAGCTGAACACTGAAGCTTTCTTT.

The chain carries TRBV11-3 and TRBJ2-7; D call uncertain. V was shortened by 8 bases and J by 3 bases, with 11 bases between the two germline ends. The V gene's germline CDR1 is SGHNT and CDR2 YENEEA. This CDR3 spans 12 amino acids. This chain's CDR3 is CASALGNYEQYF. CDR3 DNA sequence: TGTGCCAGCGCGTTGGGAAACTACGAGCAGTACTTC.

The chain uses TRBV2 and TRBJ2-3; D might be TRBD2 (5 bases). V lost 6 bases, J lost 2 bases, and 15 bases lay in between. Germline CDR1 reads SNHLY; CDR2 reads FYNNEI. The CDR3 extends over 15 amino acids. The chain's CDR3 is CASSPGSSPTDTQYF. The CDR3 region has the DNA TGTGCCAGCAGCCCCGGTTCTAGCCCCACAGATACGCAGTATTTT.

The chain joins TRBV19 to TRBJ2-7; 8 nucleotides agree with TRBD2. There are 16 residues in the CDR3. CDR1 and CDR2 (germline): LNHDA, SQIVND (reference sequence). Losses at the gene ends were 0 bases for V and 2 bases for J; bases not matched to a gene: 6. The CDR3 DNA sequence: TGTGCCAGTAGTATAGAAGGCGGGGGGAAGACCTACGAGCAGTACTTC. This codes for CASSIEGGGKTYEQYF.

This chain uses TRBV6-9 with TRBJ1-3, with D maybe TRBD1 (6 bases). Between the trimmed V and J ends, which lost 7 bases and 0 bases, there was a span of 31 bases. CDR3 length: 21 amino acids. Germline values: CDR1 MNHGY, CDR2 SVAAGI. CDR3 sequence (DNA): TGTGCCAGCACCTTCGGTCAACAATTGGGGGGGCGACCCTTCTCTGGAAACACCATATATTTT. It translates to CASTFGQQLGGRPFSGNTIYF.

This chain links TRBV6-9 with TRBJ2-7; D perhaps matches TRBD1 (6 bases). The V gene's germline CDR1 is MNHGY and CDR2 SVAAGI. CDR3 length equals 12 residues. The ends were cut back, 7 bases at V and 3 bases at J, with 10 bases in the middle. CDR3 loop: CASTDRDYEQYF. The CDR3 DNA is TGTGCCAGCACGGACAGAGACTACGAGCAGTACTTC.

This clone has more than one count but fewer than ten. This sequence joins TRBV7-2 and TRBJ2-3; D perhaps matches TRBD2 (6 bases). The CDR3 sequence is 14 residues long. V lost 3 bases and J 1 base, leaving 8 bases between the germline ends. Germline V gene sequence: CDR1 SGHTA, CDR2 FQGNSA. Written as DNA, the CDR3 is TGTGCCAGCAGCTTTACGGGGGGCACAGATACGCAGTATTTT. This translates into CASSFTGGTDTQYF.

This chain connects TRBV4-1 to TRBJ2-5, with D tentatively TRBD1 (6 bases). The tail of the sequence fits TRBJ2-7 better, so the J call may be wrong. This CDR3 contains 16 residues. Germline values: CDR1 MGHRA, CDR2 YSYEKL. CDR3 sequence: CASSPEGESRIYEQYF. CDR3 nucleotide sequence: TGCGCCAGCAGCCCAGAGGGGGAGTCCCGTATCTACGAGCAGTACTTC.

The chain couples TRBV7-2 to TRBJ1-1, with D tentatively TRBD1 (5 bases). Per germline, CDR1 SGHTA and CDR2 FQGNSA. The ends were cut back, 7 bases at V and 6 bases at J, with 15 bases in the middle. The CDR3 totals 13 residues. CDR3 coding DNA: TGTGCCAGCACCGACGACAGCGGCGCTGAAGCTTTCTTT. Protein product: CASTDDSGAEAFF.

The CDR3 region is CASSLGYGSTNEKLFF. In DNA, the CDR3 is TGCGCCAGCAGCCTTGGGTACGGATCAACTAATGAAAAACTGTTTTTT. The rearrangement joins TRBV5-1 to TRBJ1-4; D is ambiguous. Trimming left V 4 bases short and J 0 bases short, with 13 bases between. CDR3 size: 16 residues. Germline values: CDR1 SGHRS, CDR2 YFSETQ.

The chain links TRBV9 to TRBJ2-1; TRBD1 might be the D (6 bases). The V end was cut by 0 bases, the J end by 0 bases, with 13 bases between. The CDR3 loop spans 17 amino acids. CDR1 SGDLS and CDR2 YYNGEE come from the germline V gene. The DNA for the CDR3 is TGTGCCAGCAGCGTAGGGTCGGGACATAGCTCCTACAATGAGCAGTTCTTC. Amino acid sequence: CASSVGSGHSSYNEQFF.

The chain is built from TRBV6-1 and TRBJ1-5; tentative D call: TRBD1 (5 bases). Germline CDR1 reads MNHNS; CDR2 reads SASEGT. Trimming took 10 bases from V and 0 from J, leaving 13 bases between them. There are 14 residues in the CDR3. The CDR3 sequence is CAIGTGDSNQPQHF. The CDR3, as DNA: TGTGCCATTGGAACAGGCGATAGCAATCAGCCCCAGCATTTT.

For this clone: In the same sample, other DNA sequences code for this CDR3. This chain connects TRBV7-9 to TRBJ1-1, with 7 bases lining up with TRBD1. Germline V gene data show CDR1 as SEHNR and CDR2 as FQNEAQ (reference sequence). The CDR3 sequence is 15 residues long. J gave up 5 bases and V 5 bases, and 11 bases lay outside the gene matches. The CDR3 nucleotides read TGTGCCAGCAGCCTCCCCGGCCAGGGGGGGACTGAAGCTTTCTTT. Its protein is CASSLPGQGGTEAFF.

The J gene is TRBJ1-5, the V gene TRBV4-3, with a tentative D call TRBD1 (5 bases). This CDR3 is 16 amino acids long. Germline V CDR1 and CDR2: LGHNA, YSLEER. V was cut by 0 bases and J by 5 bases, with 14 bases left in between. The CDR3 reads CASSQDLGQGDQPQHF. CDR3 coding DNA: TGCGCCAGCAGCCAAGATCTGGGGCAGGGCGATCAGCCCCAGCATTTT.

This clone occurred once. V gene TRBV6-6 combines with J gene TRBJ1-6, with D hard to call. The germline V and J ends were trimmed by 2 bases and 10 bases, with 6 bases remaining between them. The CDR3 consists of 12 residues. Per the germline V gene, CDR1 is MNHNY and CDR2 is SVGAGI (reference sequence). The CDR3: CASSYDLSPLHF. The DNA for the CDR3 is TGTGCCAGCAGTTACGACCTATCACCCCTCCACTTT.

In its sample, this clone was seen a few times. V gene TRBV19 combines with J gene TRBJ1-2; D gene uncertain. The CDR3 sequence is 15 residues long. Per the germline V gene, CDR1 is LNHDA and CDR2 is SQIVND (reference sequence). Trimming removed 3 bases at V and 0 bases at J, with 11 bases between. CDR3 DNA: TGTGCCAGTAGTATTTTCGGGCGGGCTAACTATGGCTACACCTTC. Translating gives CASSIFGRANYGYTF.

This clone is deemed medium-sized (0.01 to 0.1%). The chain carries TRBV7-9 and TRBJ1-6; no clear D gene. The CDR3 sequence is 15 residues long. Between the trimmed V and J ends, which lost 1 base and 6 bases, there was a span of 10 bases. CDR1 is SEHNR and CDR2 is FQNEAQ in the germline V gene (reference sequence). The CDR3 bases are TGTGCCAGCAGCTTAGGACAAATCCCTAATTCACCCCTCCACTTT. Translating gives CASSLGQIPNSPLHF.

Here the CDR3 reads CASQDHSYNEQFF. CDR3 nucleotides: TGTGCCAGTCAGGACCACTCCTACAATGAGCAGTTCTTC. This chain connects TRBV19 to TRBJ2-1; D not resolved. V shed 8 bases and J shed 0 bases, with 8 bases lying between them. The CDR3 sequence is 13 residues long. Looked up from germline, CDR1 is LNHDA and CDR2 is SQIVND (reference sequence).

The rearrangement links TRBV5-5 to TRBJ2-7; 7 bases fit TRBD1. The germline gives CDR1 SGHKS, CDR2 YYEKEE (reference sequence). The CDR3 covers 13 residues. V lost 4 bases and J lost 5; bases outside the gene matches: 6. The CDR3, as DNA: TGTGCCAGCAGCGTAGACAGGGACCACGAGCAGTACGTC. Translating gives CASSVDRDHEQYV.

The chain uses TRBV9 and TRBJ2-2; D is undetermined. Per germline, CDR1 SGDLS and CDR2 YYNGEE. Trimming took 3 bases from V and 1 from J, leaving 10 bases between them. The CDR3 totals 15 residues. CDR3 in DNA: TGTGCCAGCAGCGGGCCTGACGGGAACACCGGGGAGCTGTTTTTT. It yields the protein CASSGPDGNTGELFF.

This chain joins TRBV5-1 and TRBJ1-4, with D unresolved. Per the germline V gene, CDR1 is SGHRS and CDR2 is YFSETQ. The CDR3 extends over 12 amino acids. V was trimmed by 5 bases and J by 0 bases, leaving 2 bases between them. The CDR3 nucleotides are TGCGCCAGCAGTACAACTAATGAAAAACTGTTTTTT. It encodes CASSTTNEKLFF.

The chain is built from TRBV2 and TRBJ2-5, with D uncertain. CDR1 and CDR2 (germline): SNHLY, FYNNEI. The CDR3 extends over 13 amino acids. The V end lost 4 bases, the J end lost 7 bases, and 13 bases lay between the germline ends. CDR3 sequence (DNA): TGTGCCAGCAGTGCGGGCCTCCTTGGGACCCAGTACTTC. This sequence encodes CASSAGLLGTQYF.

The chain links TRBV19 to TRBJ2-5, with D perhaps being TRBD1 or TRBD2 (6 bases each). The CDR3 covers 12 residues. V was shortened by 8 bases and J by 5 bases, with 12 bases between the two germline ends. Germline V lookup: CDR1 LNHDA, CDR2 SQIVND (reference sequence). The CDR3 here is CASSEGVETQYF. CDR3 nucleotide sequence: TGTGCCAGTTCGGAGGGGGTGGAGACCCAGTACTTC.

The rearrangement uses TRBV9 and TRBJ2-5; D is undetermined. V lost 7 bases, J lost 4 bases, and 11 bases lay in between. CDR1 and CDR2 from the germline V gene are SGDLS and YYNGEE. The CDR3 is made up of 12 amino acids. The CDR3 loop is CASASRAETQYF. The CDR3, as DNA: TGTGCCAGCGCCTCACGGGCAGAGACCCAGTACTTC.

This clone came up a few times. The chain links TRBV4-3 to TRBJ1-2; 10 nucleotides align to TRBD1. Germline CDR1 reads LGHNA; CDR2 reads YSLEER. The CDR3 covers 15 residues. The ends lost 4 bases at V and 6 bases at J; junction bases unmatched: 8. DNA for the CDR3: TGCGCCAGCAGCCGCAGACAGGGGGCGCGTGATGGCTACACCTTC. As protein: CASSRRQGARDGYTF.

This chain links TRBV4-3 with TRBJ2-5, with 11 bases identical to TRBD2. Germline V gene lookup returns CDR1 LGHNA and CDR2 YSLEER. The CDR3 runs to 16 residues. Unmatched junction bases numbered 4, after V lost 0 bases and J lost 4 bases. This chain's CDR3 is CASSQDIAGGRETQYF. The CDR3 DNA follows: TGCGCCAGCAGCCAAGATATAGCGGGGGGGCGAGAGACCCAGTACTTC.

This clone was picked up a small number of times. The chain links TRBV27 to TRBJ1-5, with D uncertain. V lost 4 bases and J lost 1, with 8 bases in between. The CDR3 length is 14 residues. Germline V CDR1 and CDR2: MNHEY, SMNVEV (reference sequence). CDR3 in amino acids: CASSSRGSNQPQHF. The CDR3 DNA follows: TGTGCCAGCAGTTCGAGAGGGAGCAATCAGCCCCAGCATTTT.

As DNA, the CDR3 is TGTGCCAGCAGCTTCGCTAGCGGGGGGGCCTGGGATACGCAGTATTTT. It is translated as CASSFASGGAWDTQYF. V usage is TRBV11-3 and J usage is TRBJ2-3; 12 positions agree with TRBD2. The V gene end was trimmed by 3 bases and the J gene end by 6 bases; junction bases not matched to a gene: 7. Germline values: CDR1 SGHNT, CDR2 YENEEA. This CDR3 region has 16 residues.